This entry is about one TCR beta chain. The antigen is unknown. This CDR3 is 15 amino acids long. CDR1 is SGHVS, CDR2 FQNEAQ, per germline. Trimming took off 5 bases at V and 4 bases at J, with 17 bases between the two ends. This specimen belongs to a study of siplizumab effects on memory and regulatory T cells. Study outcomes and limitations: Siplizumab gave mappable alloreactive CD4+ clones an average Treg-derived fraction of about 70%, against 25% to 30% in controls. Confirmatory evidence of suppressive function in proliferating siplizumab-culture Tregs was not obtained.

TCRdb's copy holds only in-frame clones and misses some; the assay was immunoSEQ multiplex PCR. This sample has roughly 100,000 clones; about 90% occur once, and the top ten carry 1.1%. The sample was CD4+ T cells sorted from blood. The receptor comes from a human donor in good health. The chain has TRBV7-8 and TRBJ1-2; D perhaps matches TRBD1 (6 bases). Here the CDR3 DNA reads TGTGCCAGCAGCCCCCGACAGGAGTCCGTCTATGGCTACACCTTC. This sequence encodes CASSPRQESVYGYTF.